The 23 T cell receptor beta chains listed next were all sequenced from one sample in a study of T-cell memory formation after mild COVID-19. In TCRdb, the 5' RACE reads were re-called with MiXCR into one record per CDR3 protein. Among fewer than 15,000 distinct CDR3 sequences, about 11% were seen once, and the ten largest hold 49%. Sequences were obtained from PBMCs or a T cell subset sorted from them (not recorded which). Source of these receptors: an adult woman who had mild COVID-19 (a few samples of this study predate the infection). Cell type and time point are not known.

This clonotype was seen many times. The chain carries TRBV7-2 and TRBJ2-1, with TRBD2 identical over 13 bases. Germline CDR1 SGHTA, CDR2 FQGNSA. V dropped 5 bases and J dropped 5; count of bases not matched to a gene: 3. The CDR3 covers 15 residues. CDR3 DNA: TGTGCCAGCAGCCAAGGGACTAGCGGGGACAATGAGCAGTTCTTC. Translated, it gives CASSQGTSGDNEQFF.

This clonotype appeared many times. The genes are TRBV7-3 and TRBJ1-1, with 9 bases lining up with TRBD1. CDR3 length equals 14 residues. With V trimmed by 4 bases and J by 6 bases, 6 bases remained unmatched. CDR1 is SGHTA and CDR2 is FQGTGA in the germline V gene. For the CDR3, the DNA is TGTGCCAGCAGCTCTACAGGGGGCAAGGCTGAAGCTTTCTTT. It yields the protein CASSSTGGKAEAFF.

This clonotype was counted many times. This rearrangement joins TRBV7-8 to TRBJ2-3; D is perhaps TRBD2 (6 bases). In germline, CDR1 is SGHVS, CDR2 FQNEAQ. V was cut by 5 bases and J by 6 bases, with 18 bases left in between. The CDR3 length is 15 residues. The CDR3 DNA is TGTGCCAGCAGCCATAGCGGCTCAACGGGGGATACGCAGTATTTT. It specifies CASSHSGSTGDTQYF.

This clonotype was recorded many times. This sequence joins TRBV10-3 and TRBJ1-2, with D tentatively TRBD1 (6 bases). CDR3 size: 15 residues. Germline values: CDR1 ENHRY, CDR2 SYGVKD. The ends were cut back, 3 bases at V and 4 bases at J, with 15 bases in the middle. The CDR3 DNA follows: TGTGCCATCAGTGATAGGGGCGGACAGTCCTATGGCTACACCTTC. Encoded protein: CAISDRGGQSYGYTF.

This clonotype was seen ten or more times. This chain uses TRBV12-3 or TRBV12-4 with TRBJ1-2; 7 bases align to TRBD1. The CDR3 is 14 residues long. V shed 5 bases, J shed 4 bases, and the junction held 7 bases outside the gene matches. The CDR3 nucleotides are TGTGCCAGCAGTGCACAGGGGTTGTCCTATGGCTACACCTTC. Its protein product is CASSAQGLSYGYTF.

In this sample, this clonotype turned up many times. This sequence joins TRBV12-5 and TRBJ1-2; TRBD1 matches 8 bases. The germline V gene has CDR1 LGHNT and CDR2 FRNRAP. J lost 4 bases, V lost 4 bases, and 11 bases had no gene match. This CDR3 has 16 amino acids. The CDR3 nucleotides read TGTGCTAGTGGTTCGATGACAGGGGAGGTCCTCTATGGCTACACCTTC. This sequence encodes CASGSMTGEVLYGYTF.

The chain couples TRBV28 to TRBJ2-5, with D possibly matching TRBD2 (6 bases). The germline gives CDR1 MDHEN, CDR2 SYDVKM. The V and J ends lost 6 bases and 3 bases respectively, with 11 bases between them. CDR3 length: 13 residues. DNA for the CDR3: TGTGCCAGCAGCATCGGGGGAGAAGAGACCCAGTACTTC. This gives the protein CASSIGGEETQYF.

This clonotype was counted ten times or more. This sequence joins TRBV20-1 and TRBJ2-5, with 12 bases matching TRBD2. J was trimmed by 5 bases and V by 0 bases; bases with no gene match: 13. The CDR3 is made up of 18 amino acids. Germline CDR1 reads DFQATT; CDR2 reads SNEGSKA (reference sequence). The CDR3 loop reads CSARDLASGGAGAETQYF. The CDR3 nucleotides are TGCAGTGCTAGAGATCTCGCTAGCGGGGGGGCCGGGGCGGAGACCCAGTACTTC.

This sequence joins TRBV29-1 and TRBJ2-1; 7 bases agree with TRBD2. This CDR3 spans 12 amino acids. Per germline, CDR1 SQVTM and CDR2 ANQGSEA. CDR3 loop: CVWAPGGNEQFF. The CDR3 DNA sequence: TGCGTCTGGGCACCCGGGGGGAATGAGCAGTTCTTC.

This clonotype was seen at least ten times. J is TRBJ2-3 and V is TRBV15, with D hard to call. Trimming pared 0 bases from V and 2 bases from J, leaving 15 bases between. Germline-derived CDR1 and CDR2 are LNHNV and YYDKDF (reference sequence). The CDR3 totals 17 residues. Here the CDR3 reads CATSRDRAGPITDTQYF. The CDR3 DNA sequence: TGTGCCACCAGCAGAGATCGGGCAGGTCCGATCACAGATACGCAGTATTTT.

This clonotype was detected many times. The chain is built from TRBV7-8 and TRBJ2-5, with D unclear. The CDR3 spans 12 residues. V was trimmed by 1 base and J by 5 bases, leaving 5 bases between them. Per germline, CDR1 SGHVS and CDR2 FQNEAQ. The CDR3 DNA sequence: TGTGCCAGCAGCTTAGTACTGGAGACCCAGTACTTC. This sequence encodes CASSLVLETQYF.

This clonotype was counted many times. V is TRBV12-3 or TRBV12-4 and J is TRBJ1-2; the match to TRBD1 covers 10 bases. The CDR3 is made up of 14 amino acids. V was clipped by 5 bases and J by 6 bases; unmatched bases: 6. CDR3: CASSPGDRGHGYTF. The CDR3 nucleotides are TGTGCCAGCAGTCCCGGCGACAGGGGGCATGGCTACACCTTC.

In this sample, this clonotype turned up many times. The V gene is TRBV5-8, the J gene TRBJ1-1, with D tentatively TRBD1 (6 bases). CDR3 size: 14 residues. With 4 bases removed from V and 4 bases from J, the gap between germline ends came to 14 bases. Per germline, CDR1 SGHTS and CDR2 YDEGEE. As DNA, the CDR3 is TGTGCCAGCAGCCTCCGTGGGGGGCCCACTGAAGCTTTCTTT. Translating it yields CASSLRGGPTEAFF. Looking up the rest from reference TRBV5-8 and TRBJ1-1 gives the full variable domain: EAGVTQSPTHLIKTRGQQATLRCSPISGHTSVYWYQQALGLGLQFLLWYDEGEERNRGNFPPRFSGRQFPNYSSELNVNALELEDSALYLCASSLRGGPTEAFFGQGTRLTVV.

Ten or more counts support this clonotype. The chain recombines TRBV5-1 with TRBJ1-2; 9 bases match TRBD1. CDR3 length: 15 residues. With 4 bases clipped from V and 4 bases from J, the junction kept 8 bases outside the gene matches. The germline V gene encodes CDR1 SGHRS and CDR2 YFSETQ. Here the CDR3 reads CASSPGTGFPYGYTF. The CDR3 region has the DNA TGCGCCAGCAGCCCGGGGACAGGGTTCCCCTATGGCTACACCTTC.

This clonotype was observed at least ten times. The gene calls are TRBV24-1 and TRBJ2-1; 7 bases fit TRBD1. Germline V gene lookup returns CDR1 KGHDR and CDR2 SFDVKD. The CDR3 loop spans 14 amino acids. V lost 7 bases and J lost 1; bases outside the gene matches: 3. CDR3: CATSTGESYNEQFF. The CDR3 DNA reads as TGTGCCACCAGCACAGGGGAGTCCTACAATGAGCAGTTCTTC.

This clonotype was detected many times. The chain recombines TRBV5-5 with TRBJ2-1; D may be TRBD1 (6 bases). The germline V gene encodes CDR1 SGHKS and CDR2 YYEKEE (reference sequence). This CDR3 contains 14 residues. Deletions cut 7 bases from V and 4 bases from J, with 15 bases between. The CDR3 sequence: CASGKGESYNEQFF. DNA for the CDR3: TGTGCCAGCGGAAAGGGGGAATCGTACAATGAGCAGTTCTTC. Full variable domain (outside the CDR3, taken from reference TRBV5-5 and TRBJ2-1): DAGVTQSPTHLIKTRGQQVTLRCSPISGHKSVSWYQQVLGQGPQFIFQYYEKEERGRGNFPDRFSARQFPNYSSELNVNALLLGDSALYLCASGKGESYNEQFFGPGTRLTVL.

In this sample, this clonotype turned up many times. The V and J genes are TRBV9 and TRBJ2-7, with TRBD2 as a possible D gene (5 bases). CDR1 and CDR2 (germline): SGDLS, YYNGEE. V dropped 0 bases and J dropped 2 bases, with 9 bases sitting between them. The CDR3 is made up of 14 amino acids. The CDR3 reads CASSVVGGTYEQYF. The CDR3 region has the DNA TGTGCCAGCAGCGTAGTTGGAGGAACCTACGAGCAGTACTTC.

This clonotype appeared many times. This sequence joins TRBV5-1 and TRBJ2-7; D gene ambiguous. Germline-derived CDR1 and CDR2 are SGHRS and YFSETQ. V lost 4 bases and J 4 bases, leaving 15 bases between the germline ends. The CDR3 covers 14 residues. The CDR3 loop reads CASSPGPGGYEQYF. The CDR3, as DNA: TGCGCCAGCAGCCCAGGTCCGGGTGGGTACGAGCAGTACTTC. Combining the CDR3 with reference TRBV5-1 and TRBJ2-7 gives the whole variable domain KAGVTQTPRYLIKTRGQQVTLSCSPISGHRSVSWYQQTPGQGLQFLFEYFSETQRNKGNFPGRFSGRQFSNSRSEMNVSTLELGDSALYLCASSPGPGGYEQYFGPGTRLTVT.

This clonotype showed up many times. The chain couples TRBV24-1 to TRBJ2-1; D tentatively fits TRBD1 or TRBD2 (5 bases each). CDR1 is KGHDR, CDR2 SFDVKD, per germline. V lost 1 base to trimming and J lost 3 bases, with 12 bases between them. The CDR3 is made up of 16 amino acids. This CDR3 is CATSDFWGTHYNEQFF. The CDR3 region has the DNA TGTGCCACCAGTGATTTTTGGGGGACCCACTACAATGAGCAGTTCTTC.

This clonotype was recorded many times. This chain connects TRBV19 to TRBJ1-2; TRBD1 aligns across 7 bases. Germline CDR1 is LNHDA and CDR2 is SQIVND (reference sequence). The junction had 6 bases not matched to a gene; V was cut back by 4 bases and J by 1 base. CDR3 length: 15 amino acids. Here the CDR3 DNA reads TGTGCCAGTAGTAAGGGACAGACGGATAACTATGGCTACACCTTC. Its protein is CASSKGQTDNYGYTF.

The V gene is TRBV12-3 or TRBV12-4, the J gene TRBJ2-3, with D uncertain. V lost 6 bases and J lost 0, with 10 bases in between. This CDR3 spans 14 amino acids. CDR3 sequence: CASRQTVSTDTQYF. The CDR3 region has the DNA TGTGCCAGCAGGCAGACCGTTAGCACAGATACGCAGTATTTT.

This clonotype showed up many times. This rearrangement joins TRBV7-9 to TRBJ1-2; 11 bases line up with TRBD1. Trimming removed 0 bases from V and 6 bases from J; junction bases left unmatched: 3. Per the germline V gene, CDR1 is SEHNR and CDR2 is FQNEAQ (reference sequence). The CDR3 contains 15 residues. The CDR3 region has the DNA TGTGCCAGCAGCTTAGCGCCGGGACAGGGGGATGGCTACACCTTC. The encoded protein is CASSLAPGQGDGYTF.

This chain links TRBV7-9 with TRBJ2-7, with 7 nucleotides matching TRBD2. The CDR3 contains 13 residues. V lost 1 base, J lost 6 bases, and 3 bases stayed unmatched. Looked up from germline, CDR1 is SEHNR and CDR2 is FQNEAQ (reference sequence). The CDR3 reads CASSLEGGAEQYV. The CDR3 DNA sequence: TGTGCCAGCAGCTTAGAGGGAGGGGCCGAGCAGTACGTC.